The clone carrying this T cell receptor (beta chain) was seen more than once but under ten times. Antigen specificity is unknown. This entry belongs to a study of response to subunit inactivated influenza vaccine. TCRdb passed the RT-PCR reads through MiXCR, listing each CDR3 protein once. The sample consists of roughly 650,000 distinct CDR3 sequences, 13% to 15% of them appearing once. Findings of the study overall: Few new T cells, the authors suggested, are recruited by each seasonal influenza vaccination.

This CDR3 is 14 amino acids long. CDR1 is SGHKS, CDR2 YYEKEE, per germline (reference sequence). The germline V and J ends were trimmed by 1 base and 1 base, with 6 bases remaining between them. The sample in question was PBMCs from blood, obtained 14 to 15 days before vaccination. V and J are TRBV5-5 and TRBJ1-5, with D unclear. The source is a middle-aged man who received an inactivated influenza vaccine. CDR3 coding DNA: TGTGCCAGCAGCTTGCGGGAGAGCAATCAGCCCCAGCATTTT. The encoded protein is CASSLRESNQPQHF.